This T cell receptor (beta chain) was retrieved from a study of blood T cells in healthy people across ages. Study conclusions and caveats: Older age went with lower TCR beta diversity per million T cells, in a roughly linear way. Samples with more naive T cells showed higher observed beta diversity.

A sample-barcoded 5' primer and a J-beta primer mix were used in a second PCR of about 7 to 12 cycles. A single record per CDR3 protein comes from TCRdb applying MiXCR to the 5' RACE reads. Among some 1.8 million distinct CDR3 sequences listed, 35% to 50% were seen once. There were healthy Caucasian individuals from Russia, aged about 6 to 100, serving as donors. Total RNA amounts of at least 5 micrograms were extracted per sample. About this clonotype: Its target is unknown.

Germline-derived CDR1 and CDR2 are SGDLS and YYNGEE. CDR3 length: 15 residues. V lost 4 bases to trimming and J lost 1 base, with 15 bases between them. V is TRBV9 and J is TRBJ2-7; unclear D gene. Material: blood. The TCR originated in a human donor in good health. The CDR3 DNA sequence: TGTGCCAGCAGCCCGAATCCAGGACCGTCCTACGAGCAGTACTTC. Protein sequence: CASSPNPGPSYEQYF.